The 8 T cell receptor beta chains below all came from one sample that was sequenced in a study of persistence of HIV-infected CD4 T cells. Stimulation used around 10 ug/mL lysate from CMV-infected fibroblasts. Sorted nonresponding memory CD4+ T cells were CD40L-negative, CD69-negative, CD45RO-high. This was the immunoSEQ version 4 assay in survey mode. Sequencing was performed with immunoSEQ multiplex PCR; in TCRdb, only in-frame clones are kept and a portion is missing. The top ten hold about 3% of the sample, which has more than 45,000 clones, around 72% seen once. The antigens of these receptors remain unknown. The sample in question was CD4+ T cells sorted from PBMCs after roughly 18-hour stimulation, obtained from a patient who received antiretroviral therapy. The receptors come from an adult man with HIV who was CMV-seropositive.

In this sample, this clone turned up a few times. The chain couples TRBV5-1 to TRBJ2-7; TRBD2 might be the D (5 bases). CDR1 is SGHRS, CDR2 YFSETQ, per germline. Between the trimmed V and J ends, which lost 0 bases and 5 bases, there was a span of 18 bases. The CDR3 covers 16 residues. CDR3 region: CASSLGVPGIVHEQYF. The CDR3 bases are TGCGCCAGCAGCTTGGGGGTCCCGGGAATCGTCCACGAGCAGTACTTC.

The J gene is TRBJ1-1, the V gene TRBV29-1; no reliable D call. This CDR3 has 11 residues. With 4 bases removed from V and 0 bases from J, the gap between germline ends came to 3 bases. The germline V gene encodes CDR1 SQVTM and CDR2 ANQGSEA. For the CDR3, the DNA is TGCAGCGTTGTGGTGAACACTGAAGCTTTCTTT. Protein: CSVVVNTEAFF.

This rearrangement joins TRBV18 to TRBJ1-1; D gene ambiguous. The CDR3 is 14 amino acids. With 4 bases removed from V and 1 base from J, the gap between germline ends came to 10 bases. Germline V gene data show CDR1 as KGHSH and CDR2 as LQKENI. Here the CDR3 reads CASSQREGNTEAFF. As DNA, the CDR3 is TGTGCCAGCTCACAGAGGGAGGGGAACACTGAAGCTTTCTTT.

The chain recombines TRBV5-1 with TRBJ1-1; D is ambiguous. With 2 bases removed from V and 5 bases from J, the gap between germline ends came to 13 bases. The CDR3 contains 14 residues. In germline, CDR1 is SGHRS, CDR2 YFSETQ. For the CDR3, the DNA is TGCGCCAGCAGCTTTGTGGGCGGGAGTACTGAAGCTTTCTTT. This gives the protein CASSFVGGSTEAFF.

The V gene is TRBV7-2, the J gene TRBJ2-7; unclear D gene. Trimming removed 4 bases at V and 3 bases at J, with 16 bases between. CDR1 and CDR2 (germline): SGHTA, FQGNSA. This CDR3 has 15 amino acids. CDR3 bases: TGTGCCAGCAGCTCGCCGGGCGCCGGAGACTACGAGCAGTACTTC. It is translated as CASSSPGAGDYEQYF.

This clone was picked up one time. The chain recombines TRBV3-1 (or the pseudogene TRBV3-2) with TRBJ2-1; possibly TRBD1 for D (5 bases). V was pared by 0 bases and J by 7 bases, with 13 bases between. The germline CDR1 and CDR2 sequences are LGHDT and YNNKEL (reference sequence). The CDR3 contains 15 residues. The CDR3, as DNA: TGTGCCAGCAGCCAAGATAATAGGGGATGGAATGAGCAGTTCTTC. It codes for CASSQDNRGWNEQFF.

The V gene is TRBV7-9, the J gene TRBJ2-1; no definite D call. Trimming removed 2 bases from V and 10 bases from J, with 18 bases in between. CDR1 is SEHNR, CDR2 FQNEAQ, per germline (reference sequence). The CDR3 totals 15 residues. The chain's CDR3 is CASSLKGTLRLEQFF. In nucleotides, the CDR3 is TGTGCCAGCAGCTTAAAAGGTACTCTCCGGTTAGAGCAGTTCTTC.

The rearrangement uses TRBV5-1 and TRBJ1-1; no clear D. V dropped 1 base and J dropped 1 base, with 8 bases sitting between them. Germline CDR1 SGHRS, CDR2 YFSETQ. CDR3 size: 14 residues. The CDR3 reads CASSLTSANTEAFF. The CDR3 DNA follows: TGCGCCAGCAGCTTGACGTCGGCGAACACTGAAGCTTTCTTT.